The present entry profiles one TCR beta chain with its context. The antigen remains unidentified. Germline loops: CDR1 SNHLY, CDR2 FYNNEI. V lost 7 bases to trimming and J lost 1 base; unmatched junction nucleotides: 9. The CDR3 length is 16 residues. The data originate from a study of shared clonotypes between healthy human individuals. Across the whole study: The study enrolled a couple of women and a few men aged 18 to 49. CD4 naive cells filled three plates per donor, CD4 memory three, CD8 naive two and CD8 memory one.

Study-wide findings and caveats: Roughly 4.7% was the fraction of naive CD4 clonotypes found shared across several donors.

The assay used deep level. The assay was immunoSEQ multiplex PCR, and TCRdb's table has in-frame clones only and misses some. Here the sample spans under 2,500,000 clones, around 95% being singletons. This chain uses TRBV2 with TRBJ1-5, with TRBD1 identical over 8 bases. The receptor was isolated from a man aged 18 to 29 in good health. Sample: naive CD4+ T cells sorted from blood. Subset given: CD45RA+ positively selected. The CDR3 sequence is CASTKDRQGSNQPQHF. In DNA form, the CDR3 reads TGTGCCAGCACCAAAGACAGACAGGGGAGCAATCAGCCCCAGCATTTT.